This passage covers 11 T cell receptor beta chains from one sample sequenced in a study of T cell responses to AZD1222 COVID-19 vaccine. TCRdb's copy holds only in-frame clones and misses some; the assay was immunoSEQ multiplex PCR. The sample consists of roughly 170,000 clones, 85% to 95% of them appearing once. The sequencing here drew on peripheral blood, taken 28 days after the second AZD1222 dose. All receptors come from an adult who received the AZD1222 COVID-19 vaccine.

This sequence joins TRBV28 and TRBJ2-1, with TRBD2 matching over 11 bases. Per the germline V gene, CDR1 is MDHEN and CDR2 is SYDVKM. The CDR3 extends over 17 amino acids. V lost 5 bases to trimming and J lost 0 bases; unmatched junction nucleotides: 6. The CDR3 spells CASSGPTSGASYNEQFF. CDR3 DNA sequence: TGTGCCAGCAGTGGCCCGACTAGCGGGGCCTCCTACAATGAGCAGTTCTTC.

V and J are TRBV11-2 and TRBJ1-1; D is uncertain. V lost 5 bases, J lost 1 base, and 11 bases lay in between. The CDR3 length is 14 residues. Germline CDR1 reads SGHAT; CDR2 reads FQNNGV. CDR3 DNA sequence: TGTGCCAGCAGCCCGAACGTCCCGAACACTGAAGCTTTCTTT. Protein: CASSPNVPNTEAFF.

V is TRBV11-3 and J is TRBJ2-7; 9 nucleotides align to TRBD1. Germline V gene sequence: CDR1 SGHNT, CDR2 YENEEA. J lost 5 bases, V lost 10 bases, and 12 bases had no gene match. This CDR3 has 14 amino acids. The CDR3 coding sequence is TGTGCCACCCAAGTAATGGGACAGGGTGACGAGCAGTACTTC. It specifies CATQVMGQGDEQYF. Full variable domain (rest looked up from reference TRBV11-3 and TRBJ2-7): EAGVVQSPRYKIIEKKQPVAFWCNPISGHNTLYWYLQNLGQGPELLIRYENEEAVDDSQLPKDRFSAERLKGVDSTLKIQPAELGDSAVYLCATQVMGQGDEQYFGPGTRLTVT.

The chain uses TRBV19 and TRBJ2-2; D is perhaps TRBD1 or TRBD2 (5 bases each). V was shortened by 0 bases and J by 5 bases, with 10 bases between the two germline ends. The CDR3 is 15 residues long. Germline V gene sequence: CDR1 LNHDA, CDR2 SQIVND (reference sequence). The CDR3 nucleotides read TGTGCCAGTAGTATAGAGGGGGATCGAACCGGGGAGCTGTTTTTT. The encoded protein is CASSIEGDRTGELFF.

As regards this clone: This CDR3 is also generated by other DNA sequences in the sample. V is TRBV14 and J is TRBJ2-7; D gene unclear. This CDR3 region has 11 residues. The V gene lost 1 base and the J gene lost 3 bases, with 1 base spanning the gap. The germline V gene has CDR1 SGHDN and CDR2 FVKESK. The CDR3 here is CASSQVYEQYF. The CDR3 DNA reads TGTGCCAGCAGCCAAGTCTACGAGCAGTACTTC. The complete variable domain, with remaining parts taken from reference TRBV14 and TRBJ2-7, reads EAGVTQFPSHSVIEKGQTVTLRCDPISGHDNLYWYRRVMGKEIKFLLHFVKESKQDESGMPNNRFLAERTGGTYSTLKVQPAELEDSGVYFCASSQVYEQYFGPGTRLTVT.

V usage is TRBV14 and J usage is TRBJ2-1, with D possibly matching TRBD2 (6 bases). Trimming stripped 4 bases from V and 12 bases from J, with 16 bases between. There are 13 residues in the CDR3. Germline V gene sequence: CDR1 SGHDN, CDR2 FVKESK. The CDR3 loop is CASSRGGLGLQFF. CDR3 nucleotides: TGTGCCAGCAGCCGAGGAGGGTTGGGCTTGCAGTTCTTC.

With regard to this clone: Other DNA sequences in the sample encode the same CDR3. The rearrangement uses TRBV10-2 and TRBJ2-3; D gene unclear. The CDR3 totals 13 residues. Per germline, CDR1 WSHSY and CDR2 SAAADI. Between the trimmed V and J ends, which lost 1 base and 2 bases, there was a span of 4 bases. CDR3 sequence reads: CASSEFPTDTQYF. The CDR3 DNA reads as TGCGCCAGCAGTGAGTTCCCCACAGATACGCAGTATTTT.

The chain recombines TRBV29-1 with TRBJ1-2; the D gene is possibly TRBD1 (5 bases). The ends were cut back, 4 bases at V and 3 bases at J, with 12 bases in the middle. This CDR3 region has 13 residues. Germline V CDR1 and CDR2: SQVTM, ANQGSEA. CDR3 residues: CSVGSGRDYGYTF. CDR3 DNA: TGCAGCGTTGGGTCCGGCAGGGACTATGGCTACACCTTC.

This CDR3 reads CAPKGLREADTQYF. In nucleotides, the CDR3 is TGTGCCCCCAAAGGCCTCCGGGAGGCAGATACGCAGTATTTT. The V gene is TRBV7-9, the J gene TRBJ2-3, with 7 bases matching TRBD2. The germline V gene has CDR1 SEHNR and CDR2 FQNEAQ (reference sequence). The CDR3 is 14 amino acids. V shed 11 bases, J shed 4 bases, and the junction held 12 bases outside the gene matches. Full variable domain (remainder filled in from reference TRBV7-9 and TRBJ2-3): DTGVSQNPRHKITKRGQNVTFRCDPISEHNRLYWYRQTLGQGPEFLTYFQNEAQLEKSRLLSDRFSAERPKGSFSTLEIQRTEQGDSAMYLCAPKGLREADTQYFGPGTRLTVL.

CDR3 bases: TGTGCCAGTAGTATTGGACAGTCTATCTATGGCTACACCTTC. Amino acid sequence: CASSIGQSIYGYTF. V gene TRBV19 combines with J gene TRBJ1-2, with D possibly being TRBD1 (6 bases). V lost 3 bases, J lost 4 bases, and 12 bases lay in between. CDR1 and CDR2 from the germline V gene are LNHDA and SQIVND (reference sequence). There are 14 residues in the CDR3.

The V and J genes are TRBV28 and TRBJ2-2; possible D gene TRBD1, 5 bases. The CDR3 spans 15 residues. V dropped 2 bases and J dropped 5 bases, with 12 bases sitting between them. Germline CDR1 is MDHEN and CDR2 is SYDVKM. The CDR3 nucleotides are TGTGCCAGCAGTTTACGGCAGGGTAATACCGGGGAGCTGTTTTTT. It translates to CASSLRQGNTGELFF.